This TCR beta chain was obtained from a study of cytomegalovirus exposure and HLA in healthy donors. Study-wide results and caveats: Researchers reportedly found TCR beta sequences accurately predicted most subjects' HLA-A and HLA-B alleles. Earlier findings revealed that most TCR beta V segments proved productive either about 90% or about 30% of the time.

CDR1 is MDHEN and CDR2 is SYDVKM in the germline V gene. Trimming took 5 bases from V and 2 from J; bases not matched to a gene: 4. The CDR3 is made up of 14 amino acids. Unrecorded immune exposures were likely, despite nominal health at sampling. The PCR contained 60 Vbeta and 13 Jbeta primers. Profiled with immunoSEQ multiplex PCR; TCRdb holds only in-frame clones, not every one. Altogether 100,000 to 150,000 clones are present, 70% to 85% being singletons, with the ten largest covering around 13%. Details on this clone: Antigen unknown.

Sequenced input: PBMCs. This chain links TRBV28 with TRBJ1-2, with TRBD1 identical over 8 bases. The receptor comes from a woman aged 40 to 50 in good health and CMV-seropositive. The CDR3 DNA sequence: TGTGCCAGCAGTCCTCGGACAGGGAACTATGGCTACACCTTC. Its protein is CASSPRTGNYGYTF.